A few counts support the clone carrying this TCR beta chain. The data were obtained in a study of blood T cell repertoires in COVID-19. The wider study: Sites in the United States, Italy and Spain provided acute and convalescent COVID-19 samples. Sample material is recorded as cDNA or gDNA derived from T cells, B-cell-depleted T cells, or PBMCs.

Original handling: Estimation of nucleated cell counts was performed using reference gene primer amplification. The table came from immunoSEQ multiplex PCR; TCRdb's copy has only in-frame clones and leaves some out. From that table come the V and J calls and clone size; the DNA was used to work out D and trimming. The sample yields under 200,000 clones, roughly 80% seen once. The CDR3 length is 16 residues. V was clipped by 1 base and J by 0 bases, with 10 bases between them. The germline V gene has CDR1 MDHEN and CDR2 SYDVKM. V gene TRBV28 combines with J gene TRBJ1-5, with D unresolved. The clonotype was recovered from a man aged 60-69 years with acute or convalescent COVID-19. Material for sequencing was peripheral blood. CDR3 DNA sequence: TGTGCCAGCAGTTTATATCGCCCGGTTAGCAATCAGCCCCAGCATTTT. Translating it yields CASSLYRPVSNQPQHF.